These 19 T cell receptor beta chains were all obtained from the same sample, sequenced in a study of siplizumab effects on memory and regulatory T cells. The data were produced by immunoSEQ multiplex PCR, yet TCRdb's version contains in-frame clones alone and is incomplete. The data contain over 70,000 clones, just under 90% of them singletons. Sample: CD4+ T cells sorted from blood. The receptors were sampled from a human donor in good health.

This sequence joins TRBV6-1 and TRBJ2-5, with 7 bases matching TRBD1. The length of the CDR3 is 13 residues. V was clipped by 5 bases and J by 2 bases; unmatched bases: 2. Germline V gives CDR1 MNHNS, CDR2 SASEGT. CDR3 protein: CASSQGQQETQYF. As DNA, the CDR3 is TGTGCCAGCAGTCAGGGACAGCAAGAGACCCAGTACTTC.

The chain carries TRBV5-1 and TRBJ2-3; 8 nucleotides align to TRBD2. The CDR3 consists of 16 residues. J gave up 2 bases and V 1 base, and 6 bases lay outside the gene matches. The germline V gene has CDR1 SGHRS and CDR2 YFSETQ. The CDR3 sequence is CASSLRSGGNTDTQYF. The CDR3 DNA reads as TGCGCCAGCAGCTTGCGATCGGGAGGGAACACAGATACGCAGTATTTT.

In DNA, the CDR3 is TGTGCCTGGAGTGTATCGGGGGGTACGCAGTATTTT. Translating it yields CAWSVSGGTQYF. The V and J genes are TRBV30 and TRBJ2-3; TRBD2 agrees at 7 bases. The length of the CDR3 is 12 residues. The V gene end was trimmed by 0 bases and the J gene end by 8 bases; junction bases not matched to a gene: 2. CDR1 is GTSNPN and CDR2 is SVGIG in the germline V gene (reference sequence).

The gene calls are TRBV5-1 and TRBJ2-2, with 12 bases fitting TRBD2. There are 15 residues in the CDR3. Germline assignment: CDR1 SGHRS and CDR2 YFSETQ. V shed 4 bases, J shed 3 bases, and the junction held 1 base outside the gene matches. DNA of the CDR3: TGCGCCAGCAGCGCTAGCGGGAGGGACACCGGGGAGCTGTTTTTT. Amino acids: CASSASGRDTGELFF.

This chain connects TRBV25-1 to TRBJ2-1; no firm D call. With 2 bases removed from V and 13 bases from J, the gap between germline ends came to 6 bases. The CDR3 has 10 residues. Germline CDR1 reads MGHDK; CDR2 reads SYGVNS. CDR3 protein: CASSELVQFF. The CDR3 DNA follows: TGTGCCAGCAGTGAACTAGTCCAGTTCTTC.

The chain has TRBV5-1 and TRBJ1-1; 9 nucleotides agree with TRBD1. With 1 base clipped from V and 1 base from J, the junction kept 5 bases outside the gene matches. The CDR3 spans 16 residues. CDR1 is SGHRS, CDR2 YFSETQ, per germline. CDR3 protein: CASSLTGGDGNTEAFF. The CDR3 DNA reads TGCGCCAGCAGCTTGACAGGGGGCGATGGGAACACTGAAGCTTTCTTT.

The chain is built from TRBV7-8 and TRBJ2-5; 7 bases are shared with TRBD2. This CDR3 region has 16 residues. V lost 1 base, J lost 5 bases, and 10 bases stayed unmatched. Germline CDR1 is SGHVS and CDR2 is FQNEAQ. CDR3 sequence: CASSLGTGAGGETQYF. As DNA, the CDR3 is TGTGCCAGCAGCTTAGGGACGGGTGCCGGGGGGGAGACCCAGTACTTC. Supplemented by reference TRBV7-8 and TRBJ2-5, the full variable domain reads GAGVSQSPRYKVAKRGQDVALRCDPISGHVSLFWYQQALGQGPEFLTYFQNEAQLDKSGLPSDRFFAERPEGSVSTLKIQRTQQEDSAVYLCASSLGTGAGGETQYFGPGTRLLVL.

V is TRBV28 and J is TRBJ1-5; D call uncertain. CDR1 MDHEN and CDR2 SYDVKM come from the germline V gene. V was shortened by 4 bases and J by 5 bases, with 12 bases between the two germline ends. This CDR3 is built from 14 residues. CDR3 DNA sequence: TGTGCCAGCAGTTCCTCGGGGAGACATCAGCCCCAGCATTTT. It yields the protein CASSSSGRHQPQHF.

The chain links TRBV4-1 to TRBJ2-2; the match to TRBD1 covers 10 bases. CDR3 length: 16 residues. After removal of 4 bases from V and 9 bases from J, the junction contained 11 bases not matched to a gene. Germline lookup yields CDR1 MGHRA and CDR2 YSYEKL. In nucleotides, the CDR3 is TGCGCCAGCAGCCCGCGGCCCGGGACAGGGGACCGGGAGCTGTTTTTT. Residues: CASSPRPGTGDRELFF.

The chain links TRBV7-8 to TRBJ2-5; TRBD1 might be the D (6 bases). Germline V gives CDR1 SGHVS, CDR2 FQNEAQ. The CDR3 spans 13 residues. Trimming took off 6 bases at V and 2 bases at J, with 10 bases between the two ends. The CDR3 protein is CASRLDRQETQYF. In nucleotides, the CDR3 is TGTGCCAGCAGACTAGACAGGCAAGAGACCCAGTACTTC.

This rearrangement joins TRBV2 to TRBJ1-4, with D unresolved. CDR3 size: 14 residues. Trimming removed 4 bases at V and 14 bases at J, with 20 bases between. Germline V CDR1 and CDR2: SNHLY, FYNNEI. The DNA for the CDR3 is TGTGCCAGCAGTGTAAAGTGGGAACCATCGGGGCTGTTTTTT. This sequence encodes CASSVKWEPSGLFF.

The chain is built from TRBV5-5 and TRBJ2-7; maybe TRBD1 (5 bases). Per the germline V gene, CDR1 is SGHKS and CDR2 is YYEKEE (reference sequence). Trimming took off 6 bases at V and 0 bases at J, with 19 bases between the two ends. This CDR3 is 16 amino acids long. CDR3 coding DNA: TGTGCCAGCATCCCCGCCAATAGGGGTAGCTCCTACGAGCAGTACTTC. It encodes CASIPANRGSSYEQYF.

V and J are TRBV7-2 and TRBJ2-7; 8 bases agree with TRBD2. The V gene's germline CDR1 is SGHTA and CDR2 FQGNSA. The CDR3 runs 13 residues. Unmatched junction bases numbered 3, after V lost 6 bases and J lost 2 bases. The DNA of the CDR3 is TGTGCCAGCAGGCCGGGACTAGCCTACGAGCAGTACTTC. Translating it yields CASRPGLAYEQYF.

The chain has TRBV18 and TRBJ2-5; 9 bases map to TRBD2. CDR3 length equals 16 residues. Per germline, CDR1 KGHSH and CDR2 LQKENI. V shed 3 bases and J 3 bases; nucleotides not matched to a gene: 8. CDR3 residues: CASSPVAGDAKETQYF. In DNA form, the CDR3 reads TGTGCCAGCTCACCCGTAGCGGGAGACGCCAAAGAGACCCAGTACTTC.

The chain uses TRBV25-1 and TRBJ2-1; tentative D call: TRBD2 (6 bases). Germline CDR1 reads MGHDK; CDR2 reads SYGVNS. Deletions cut 3 bases from V and 2 bases from J, with 14 bases between. This CDR3 spans 16 amino acids. The CDR3 here is CASSDPLRGAYNEQFF. In nucleotides, the CDR3 is TGTGCCAGCAGTGATCCGCTGCGGGGCGCCTACAATGAGCAGTTCTTC.

The chain employs TRBV19 and TRBJ2-7, with D unresolved. V was shortened by 3 bases and J by 0 bases, with 6 bases between the two germline ends. There are 13 residues in the CDR3. Germline CDR1 LNHDA, CDR2 SQIVND (reference sequence). CDR3 coding DNA: TGTGCCAGTAGTATTCAAAACTCCTACGAGCAGTACTTC. It specifies CASSIQNSYEQYF. Combining the CDR3 with reference TRBV19 and TRBJ2-7 gives the whole variable domain DGGITQSPKYLFRKEGQNVTLSCEQNLNHDAMYWYRQDPGQGLRLIYYSQIVNDFQKGDIAEGYSVSREKKESFPLTVTSAQKNPTAFYLCASSIQNSYEQYFGPGTRLTVT.

The sample holds one count of this clone. The CDR3 nucleotides read TGTGCCAGCAGTTACTCGTCTCTACACAATGAGCAGTTCTTC. Translating gives CASSYSSLHNEQFF. V usage is TRBV6-5 and J usage is TRBJ2-1; no firm D call. V was pared by 0 bases and J by 5 bases, with 8 bases between. The CDR3 totals 14 residues. Germline V gene sequence: CDR1 MNHEY, CDR2 SVGAGI.

The chain couples TRBV19 to TRBJ1-5; D is unresolved. CDR1 LNHDA and CDR2 SQIVND come from the germline V gene (reference sequence). CDR3 length: 12 residues. The germline V and J ends were trimmed by 3 bases and 5 bases, with 5 bases remaining between them. The CDR3 sequence is CASSITDQPQHF. The CDR3, as DNA: TGTGCCAGTAGTATCACCGATCAGCCCCAGCATTTT.

The CDR3 sequence: CAWRVNRIETQYF. CDR3 nucleotides: TGTGCCTGGAGGGTTAACAGGATCGAGACCCAGTACTTC. The rearrangement joins TRBV30 to TRBJ2-5, with TRBD1 as a possible D gene (5 bases). The V end was cut by 3 bases, the J end by 5 bases, with 13 bases between. The germline V gene has CDR1 GTSNPN and CDR2 SVGIG (reference sequence). The CDR3 is 13 amino acids.